This is a list of T cell receptor beta chains from one sample in a study of T cell clonotyping in hematopoietic cell transplantation. Clones were read by immunoSEQ multiplex PCR, and TCRdb kept only the in-frame ones, dropping some. The sample yields around 19,000 clones, roughly 80% seen once. Sequences were derived from peripheral blood mononuclear cells, sampled before stem cell transplant. The receptors stem from a man between 60 and 75 years old with acute myeloid leukemia. Some clones in this sample may be carry-over from other donors' samples. Both conserved end residues are part of each CDR3. The order of the fields is clone size, D gene, J gene, V gene, CDR3 protein, CDR3 DNA. A D gene is named only where the DNA matches it firmly. Size is stated for part of the rows, as once, few or many counts, or as a class when the clone is expanded.

NA | NA | TRBJ1-2 | TRBV19 | CASSTSLPF | TGTGCCAGTAGTACCAGCCTCCCCTTC
NA | NA | TRBJ2-6 | TRBV5-1 | CASSGGRDGSGANVLTF | TGCGCCAGCAGCGGGGGCAGGGACGGCTCTGGGGCCAACGTCCTGACTTTC
medium-sized | NA | TRBJ1-1 | TRBV27 | CASSLPPPNTEAFF | TGTGCCAGCAGCCTCCCACCCCCGAACACTGAAGCTTTCTTT
NA | NA | TRBJ2-1 | TRBV29-1 | CSVGDLGNEQFF | TGCAGCGTTGGCGATTTGGGCAATGAGCAGTTCTTC
NA | NA | TRBJ2-3 | TRBV25-1 | CASSALSDSTDTQYF | TGTGCCAGCAGTGCCCTCTCGGACAGCACAGATACGCAGTATTTT
few | TRBD1 | TRBJ1-2 | TRBV7-8 | CASSYAGGEGGYTF | TGTGCCAGCAGCTATGCAGGGGGCGAGGGCGGCTACACCTTC
NA | NA | TRBJ1-2 | TRBV5-8 | CASSQDGAINYGYTF | TGCGCCAGCAGCCAAGACGGGGCTATTAACTATGGCTACACCTTC
NA | NA | TRBJ1-1 | TRBV30 | CAWSVRNYGKAFF | TGTGCCTGGAGTGTACGGAATTACGGGAAGGCTTTCTTT
few | NA | TRBJ1-2 | TRBV18 | CASSPPAPSGYTF | TGTGCCAGCTCACCACCGGCCCCATCGGGCTACACCTTC
NA | NA | TRBJ1-1 | TRBV5-1 | CASSLVGMNTEAFF | TGCGCCAGCAGCTTGGTCGGAATGAACACTGAAGCTTTCTTT
NA | TRBD1 | TRBJ1-5 | TRBV2 | CASNRDSNQPQHF | TGTGCCAGCAACCGGGACAGTAATCAGCCCCAGCATTTT
NA | TRBD1 | TRBJ1-4 | TRBV30 | CAWSGGTVVEKLFF | TGTGCCTGGAGTGGGGGGACAGTCGTTGAAAAACTGTTTTTT
once | NA | TRBJ2-2 | TRBV11-3 | CASSPPSGENTGELFF | TGTGCCAGCAGCCCCCCGTCGGGAGAGAACACCGGGGAGCTGTTTTTT
NA | TRBD1 | TRBJ1-5 | TRBV6-1 | CASSLQGDQPQHF | TGTGCCAGCAGTCTGCAGGGGGATCAGCCCCAGCATTTT
NA | NA | TRBJ1-6 | TRBV30 | CAWRLPGPRGSPLHF | TGTGCCTGGAGACTCCCGGGCCCGAGGGGTTCACCCCTCCACTTT